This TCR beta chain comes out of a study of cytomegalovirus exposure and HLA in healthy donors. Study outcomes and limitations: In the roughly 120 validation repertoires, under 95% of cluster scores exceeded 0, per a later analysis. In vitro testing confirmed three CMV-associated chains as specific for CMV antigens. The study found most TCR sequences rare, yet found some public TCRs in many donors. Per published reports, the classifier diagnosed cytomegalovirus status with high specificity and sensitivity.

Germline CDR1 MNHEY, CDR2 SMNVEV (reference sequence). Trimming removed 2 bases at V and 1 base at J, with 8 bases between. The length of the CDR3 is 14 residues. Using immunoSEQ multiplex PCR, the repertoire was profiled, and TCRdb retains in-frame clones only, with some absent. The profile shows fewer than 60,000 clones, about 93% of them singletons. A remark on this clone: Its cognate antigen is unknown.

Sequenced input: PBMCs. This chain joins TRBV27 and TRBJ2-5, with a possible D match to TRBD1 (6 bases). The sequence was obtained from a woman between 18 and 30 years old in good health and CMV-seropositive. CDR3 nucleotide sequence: TGTGCCAGCAGTTTACGGACAGCCCAAGAGACCCAGTACTTC. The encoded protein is CASSLRTAQETQYF.